This is a list of T cell receptor beta chains from one sample in a study of long-term antiretroviral therapy in people with HIV. Assay used: immunoSEQ multiplex PCR; TCRdb lists only in-frame clones, some missing. The sample lists 5,000 to 7,500 clones; about three quarters were seen once. Specimen: unsorted PBMCs, collected 0.5 years before starting antiretroviral therapy. These receptors were collected from a man aged 35 to 55 with HIV. CDR3s include the opening cysteine and the closing phenylalanine or tryptophan. D genes are given only for firm matches. Some rows have no size entry. The others give once, few or many, or a class for an expanded clone.

d_call: TRBD1; v_call: TRBV7-9; j_call: TRBJ1-1; clone_size: -; cdr3_aa: CASSLDRGMNTEAFF; cdr3_nt: TGCGCCAGCAGTTTGGACAGGGGTATGAACACTGAAGCTTTCTTT
d_call: -; v_call: TRBV29-1; j_call: TRBJ1-1; clone_size: -; cdr3_aa: CSVVRIENTEAFF; cdr3_nt: TGCAGCGTTGTTCGTATTGAAAACACTGAAGCTTTCTTT
d_call: -; v_call: TRBV7-2; j_call: TRBJ2-2; clone_size: -; cdr3_aa: CASSFRDAGELFF; cdr3_nt: TGTGCCAGCAGCTTCCGGGACGCCGGGGAGCTGTTTTTT
d_call: TRBD1; v_call: TRBV16; j_call: TRBJ1-1; clone_size: -; cdr3_aa: CASSQGTGWGTEAFF; cdr3_nt: TGTGCCAGCAGCCAAGGGACAGGGTGGGGCACTGAAGCTTTCTTT
d_call: -; v_call: TRBV27; j_call: TRBJ2-7; clone_size: -; cdr3_aa: CASSFRAGPYEQYF; cdr3_nt: TGTGCCAGCAGTTTCAGGGCAGGGCCCTACGAGCAGTACTTC
d_call: TRBD2; v_call: TRBV9; j_call: TRBJ2-1; clone_size: -; cdr3_aa: CASSSPLGGGEQFF; cdr3_nt: TGTGCCAGCAGCTCTCCCCTCGGGGGGGGTGAGCAGTTCTTC
d_call: TRBD2; v_call: TRBV7-2; j_call: TRBJ2-1; clone_size: -; cdr3_aa: CASIREEWGSPAQEQFF; cdr3_nt: TGTGCCAGCATCCGGGAGGAGTGGGGGTCCCCTGCACAAGAGCAGTTCTTC
d_call: -; v_call: TRBV10-3; j_call: TRBJ1-4; clone_size: few; cdr3_aa: CAMSPLRNEKLFF; cdr3_nt: TGTGCCATGAGCCCCTTGCGGAATGAAAAACTGTTTTTT
d_call: -; v_call: TRBV18; j_call: TRBJ2-1; clone_size: -; cdr3_aa: CASSPRAVAVDEQFF; cdr3_nt: TGTGCCAGCTCACCAAGGGCAGTGGCCGTTGATGAGCAGTTCTTC
d_call: TRBD1; v_call: TRBV18; j_call: TRBJ1-4; clone_size: -; cdr3_aa: CATSTGQDYEKLFF; cdr3_nt: TGTGCCACCTCCACGGGACAGGATTATGAAAAACTGTTTTTT
d_call: TRBD2; v_call: TRBV6-6; j_call: TRBJ2-7; clone_size: -; cdr3_aa: CASSDTSGGAGEQYF; cdr3_nt: TGTGCCAGCAGTGACACTAGCGGGGGGGCAGGAGAGCAGTACTTC
d_call: -; v_call: TRBV27; j_call: TRBJ2-7; clone_size: -; cdr3_aa: CASSPLQRATYEQYF; cdr3_nt: TGTGCCAGCAGCCCTCTTCAGCGGGCGACCTACGAGCAGTACTTC
d_call: -; v_call: TRBV6-1; j_call: TRBJ2-3; clone_size: -; cdr3_aa: CASSEGARLSTDTQYF; cdr3_nt: TGTGCCAGCAGTGAAGGGGCGAGGCTTAGCACAGATACGCAGTATTTT
d_call: -; v_call: TRBV5-6; j_call: TRBJ1-1; clone_size: -; cdr3_aa: CASSLMGAPEAFF; cdr3_nt: TGTGCCAGCAGCTTGATGGGGGCTCCTGAAGCTTTCTTT